Each of the 29 T cell receptor beta chains below was sequenced from the same sample in a study of PD-L1 blockade in urothelial cancer. Documented time point: peripheral blood 6 weeks after treatment start. Libraries were prepared by immunoSEQ multiplex PCR; TCRdb keeps only in-frame clonotypes and omits some of them. This table holds 45,000 to 50,000 clones, 70% to 90% found once. The source was PBMCs, collected around atezolizumab (anti-PD-L1) treatment. These receptors all stem from an older man with urothelial cancer.

The chain couples TRBV19 to TRBJ2-5; 7 nucleotides agree with TRBD1. Germline CDR1 reads LNHDA; CDR2 reads SQIVND (reference sequence). With 2 bases clipped from V and 4 bases from J, the junction kept 4 bases outside the gene matches. CDR3 length: 14 amino acids. CDR3: CASSIQGVLETQYF. Written as DNA, the CDR3 is TGTGCCAGTAGTATACAGGGGGTGTTAGAGACCCAGTACTTC.

The chain couples TRBV15 to TRBJ1-3; TRBD1 might be the D (6 bases). This CDR3 is 15 amino acids long. CDR1 is LNHNV, CDR2 YYDKDF, per germline (reference sequence). V shed 3 bases and J shed 0 bases, with 9 bases lying between them. The CDR3 protein is CATSRDRLSGNTIYF. The CDR3 DNA reads TGTGCCACCAGCAGGGACAGACTCTCTGGAAACACCATATATTTT. The variable domain in full, completed from reference TRBV15 and TRBJ1-3, reads DAMVIQNPRYQVTQFGKPVTLSCSQTLNHNVMYWYQQKSSQAPKLLFHYYDKDFNNEADTPDNFQSRRPNTSFCFLDIRSPGLGDTAMYLCATSRDRLSGNTIYFGEGSWLTVV.

The chain has TRBV5-1 and TRBJ2-7; 7 nucleotides match TRBD1. This CDR3 is built from 16 residues. Germline-derived CDR1 and CDR2 are SGHRS and YFSETQ. With 0 bases clipped from V and 5 bases from J, the junction kept 11 bases outside the gene matches. CDR3 loop: CASSLEVRGIPHEQYF. The CDR3 DNA reads as TGCGCCAGCAGCTTGGAGGTCAGGGGGATCCCCCACGAGCAGTACTTC.

This chain links TRBV5-1 with TRBJ2-5; a possible D gene is TRBD1 (6 bases). The V gene lost 1 base and the J gene lost 5 bases, with 12 bases spanning the gap. The CDR3 consists of 14 residues. CDR1 and CDR2 from the germline V gene are SGHRS and YFSETQ. The CDR3 here is CASSLSTGWETQYF. DNA for the CDR3: TGCGCCAGCAGCTTGAGCACAGGGTGGGAGACCCAGTACTTC.

This clone was observed a single time. The rearrangement uses TRBV2 and TRBJ2-6; D remains ambiguous. Trimming took 3 bases from V and 0 from J, leaving 3 bases between them. Germline CDR1 is SNHLY and CDR2 is FYNNEI. CDR3 length: 14 residues. The DNA for the CDR3 is TGTGCCAGCAGTGAGGCCTCTGGGGCCAACGTCCTGACTTTC. Translated: CASSEASGANVLTF.

V is TRBV6-1 and J is TRBJ2-7, with D uncertain. The CDR3 has 12 residues. Looked up from germline, CDR1 is MNHNS and CDR2 is SASEGT. Deletions cut 4 bases from V and 4 bases from J, with 8 bases between. CDR3 bases: TGTGCCAGCAGTGGCGATACTTACGAGCAGTACTTC. Its translation: CASSGDTYEQYF.

V usage is TRBV9 and J usage is TRBJ2-5, with a weak D call TRBD2 (5 bases). Trimming took off 0 bases at V and 1 base at J, with 7 bases between the two ends. Looked up from germline, CDR1 is SGDLS and CDR2 is YYNGEE. This CDR3 comprises 14 residues. Here the CDR3 DNA reads TGTGCCAGCAGCGTAGCAGGAGGCCAAGAGACCCAGTACTTC. Protein product: CASSVAGGQETQYF.

The chain employs TRBV19 and TRBJ2-3, with 9 bases identical to TRBD1. Trimming removed 3 bases from V and 3 bases from J; junction bases left unmatched: 7. The CDR3 has 16 amino acids. Looked up from germline, CDR1 is LNHDA and CDR2 is SQIVND (reference sequence). Written as DNA, the CDR3 is TGTGCCAGTAGTATCGTTCGGGACAGGGTGACAGATACGCAGTATTTT. Protein: CASSIVRDRVTDTQYF. The full variable domain, rest sourced from reference TRBV19 and TRBJ2-3, is DGGITQSPKYLFRKEGQNVTLSCEQNLNHDAMYWYRQDPGQGLRLIYYSQIVNDFQKGDIAEGYSVSREKKESFPLTVTSAQKNPTAFYLCASSIVRDRVTDTQYFGPGTRLTVL.

The chain joins TRBV5-1 to TRBJ2-2, with D perhaps matching TRBD2 (6 bases). The CDR3 covers 14 residues. Trimming took 4 bases from V and 8 from J, leaving 15 bases between them. From germline, CDR1 is SGHRS and CDR2 YFSETQ. For the CDR3, the DNA is TGCGCCAGCAGCAACTCACCCCGGGGGGGGGAGCTGTTTTTT. Translated, it gives CASSNSPRGGELFF.

This chain uses TRBV29-1 with TRBJ1-2; D possibly corresponds to TRBD1 (6 bases). Looked up from germline, CDR1 is SQVTM and CDR2 is ANQGSEA. V lost 5 bases and J 0 bases, leaving 16 bases between the germline ends. The CDR3 consists of 15 residues. The CDR3 DNA is TGCAGCGTTTTGGACCCGGACAGCGCTAACTATGGCTACACCTTC. It yields the protein CSVLDPDSANYGYTF.

The chain links TRBV7-8 to TRBJ1-5; 7 nucleotides align to TRBD1. From germline, CDR1 is SGHVS and CDR2 FQNEAQ. The CDR3 has 15 amino acids. The J segment lost 3 bases and the V segment lost 1 base, leaving 3 bases of the junction unmatched. The CDR3 bases are TGTGCCAGCAGCTTAGGGGGACAGTCCAATCAGCCCCAGCATTTT. Translated, it gives CASSLGGQSNQPQHF. Combining the CDR3 with reference TRBV7-8 and TRBJ1-5 gives the whole variable domain GAGVSQSPRYKVAKRGQDVALRCDPISGHVSLFWYQQALGQGPEFLTYFQNEAQLDKSGLPSDRFFAERPEGSVSTLKIQRTQQEDSAVYLCASSLGGQSNQPQHFGDGTRLSIL.

This sequence joins TRBV6-4 and TRBJ2-2; 8 positions match TRBD1. Germline CDR1 MRHNA, CDR2 SNTAGT. The CDR3 runs to 14 residues. The junction had 5 bases not matched to a gene; V was cut back by 5 bases and J by 6 bases. The CDR3: CASSSDRGSGELFF. The CDR3 DNA sequence: TGTGCCAGCAGTTCCGACAGGGGATCCGGGGAGCTGTTTTTT.

V and J are TRBV6-1 and TRBJ2-7, with 9 bases lining up with TRBD1. Germline CDR1 is MNHNS and CDR2 is SASEGT. After removal of 1 base from V and 13 bases from J, the junction contained 8 bases not matched to a gene. This CDR3 is built from 13 residues. CDR3 loop: CASSEVARTGVYF. DNA of the CDR3: TGTGCCAGCAGTGAAGTTGCTAGGACAGGGGTTTACTTC.

The rearrangement links TRBV9 to TRBJ2-1; D gene uncertain. In germline, CDR1 is SGDLS, CDR2 YYNGEE. This CDR3 contains 14 residues. Trimming stripped 4 bases from V and 2 bases from J, with 10 bases between. The CDR3: CASSPRHTYNEQFF. CDR3 bases: TGTGCCAGCAGCCCCCGACATACCTACAATGAGCAGTTCTTC.

This chain joins TRBV6-4 and TRBJ2-6; 8 bases are a match to TRBD1. This CDR3 is built from 20 residues. The V gene end was trimmed by 1 base and the J gene end by 3 bases; junction bases not matched to a gene: 14. Looked up from germline, CDR1 is MRHNA and CDR2 is SNTAGT. The CDR3, as DNA: TGTGCCAGCAGTGACTACCTCTACGAAATCAGGGGGCTTGGGGCCAACGTCCTGACTTTC. The encoded protein is CASSDYLYEIRGLGANVLTF.

The count of this clone is one. The rearrangement uses TRBV27 and TRBJ1-5; D uncertain. Trimming took off 3 bases at V and 2 bases at J, with 11 bases between the two ends. The germline CDR1 and CDR2 sequences are MNHEY and SMNVEV (reference sequence). The CDR3 runs 15 residues. The CDR3 here is CASSLEGGGNQPQHF. CDR3 bases: TGTGCCAGCAGTTTGGAAGGAGGAGGCAATCAGCCCCAGCATTTT.

The CDR3 sequence is CASRLTSGNNNEQFF. CDR3 bases: TGTGCCAGCAGGTTGACTAGCGGGAACAACAATGAGCAGTTCTTC. This chain joins TRBV11-2 and TRBJ2-1, with 11 bases matching TRBD2. V gave up 6 bases and J gave up 5 bases; unmatched junction bases: 6. The germline CDR1 and CDR2 sequences are SGHAT and FQNNGV. The CDR3 is made up of 15 amino acids.

The rearrangement links TRBV10-1 to TRBJ1-1; D is possibly TRBD1 (6 bases). The CDR3 spans 13 residues. Per the germline V gene, CDR1 is WNHNN and CDR2 is SYGVQD (reference sequence). The V gene lost 4 bases and the J gene lost 10 bases, with 16 bases spanning the gap. The CDR3 loop is CASSVSGGRGAFF. CDR3 bases: TGCGCCAGCAGTGTTAGCGGGGGCAGAGGAGCTTTCTTT.

This chain uses TRBV29-1 with TRBJ2-7; 15 positions agree with TRBD2. With 7 bases clipped from V and 3 bases from J, the junction kept 4 bases outside the gene matches. This CDR3 region has 14 residues. Looked up from germline, CDR1 is SQVTM and CDR2 is ANQGSEA. The CDR3 sequence is CSAGLAGGRYEQYF. As DNA, the CDR3 is TGCAGCGCGGGACTAGCGGGAGGTCGCTACGAGCAGTACTTC.

The J gene is TRBJ1-3, the V gene TRBV7-9; 9 nucleotides line up with TRBD1. Germline values: CDR1 SEHNR, CDR2 FQNEAQ (reference sequence). The CDR3 is 16 residues long. V was clipped by 6 bases and J by 0 bases; unmatched bases: 6. CDR3 DNA: TGTGCCAGCAGGTCGGACAGGGGAAGCTCTGGAAACACCATATATTTT. Residues: CASRSDRGSSGNTIYF. Full variable domain (rest looked up from reference TRBV7-9 and TRBJ1-3): DTGVSQNPRHKITKRGQNVTFRCDPISEHNRLYWYRQTLGQGPEFLTYFQNEAQLEKSRLLSDRFSAERPKGSFSTLEIQRTEQGDSAMYLCASRSDRGSSGNTIYFGEGSWLTVV.

The chain recombines TRBV6-5 with TRBJ2-7; D perhaps matches TRBD1 (5 bases). Trimming removed 5 bases at V and 3 bases at J, with 14 bases between. This CDR3 is 14 amino acids long. Per the germline V gene, CDR1 is MNHEY and CDR2 is SVGAGI. The CDR3 protein is CASSPSTAGYEQYF. For the CDR3, the DNA is TGTGCCAGCAGTCCCTCGACAGCCGGCTACGAGCAGTACTTC.

The V gene is TRBV2, the J gene TRBJ1-2; D uncertain. The CDR3 contains 15 residues. With 0 bases removed from V and 8 bases from J, the gap between germline ends came to 16 bases. Germline loops: CDR1 SNHLY, CDR2 FYNNEI. Written as DNA, the CDR3 is TGTGCCAGCAGTGAAGCGCTTCCACGGAGGCAAGGCTACACCTTC. Residues: CASSEALPRRQGYTF. Full variable domain (missing parts from reference TRBV2 and TRBJ1-2): EPEVTQTPSHQVTQMGQEVILRCVPISNHLYFYWYRQILGQKVEFLVSFYNNEISEKSEIFDDQFSVERPDGSNFTLKIRSTKLEDSAMYFCASSEALPRRQGYTFGSGTRLTVV.

This clone showed up just a few times. V is TRBV28 and J is TRBJ1-2; 7 bases are shared with TRBD1. Germline assignment: CDR1 MDHEN and CDR2 SYDVKM. The CDR3 runs 16 residues. Trimming took 4 bases from V and 4 from J; bases not matched to a gene: 12. In nucleotides, the CDR3 is TGTGCCAGCAGTTCACAGGGGACGATAGCCCCCTATGGCTACACCTTC. Translated, it gives CASSSQGTIAPYGYTF.

The CDR3 is CASSPQLAARGDTQYF. For the CDR3, the DNA is TGTGCCAGCAGCCCCCAACTTGCGGCCCGAGGGGATACGCAGTATTTT. This sequence joins TRBV11-1 and TRBJ2-3; tentative D call: TRBD2 (5 bases). The V gene lost 5 bases and the J gene lost 6 bases, with 21 bases spanning the gap. There are 16 residues in the CDR3. Germline V gene data show CDR1 as SGHAT and CDR2 as FQDESV (reference sequence).

CDR3 bases: TGTGCCACCAGCACGTTGTCGGAGACCCAGTACTTC. As protein: CATSTLSETQYF. The chain links TRBV15 to TRBJ2-5; D is uncertain. V was cut by 4 bases and J by 5 bases, with 8 bases left in between. The CDR3 contains 12 residues. Germline CDR1 and CDR2: LNHNV and YYDKDF (reference sequence).

The chain has TRBV15 and TRBJ2-5; no clear D gene. The CDR3 spans 15 residues. The V gene's germline CDR1 is LNHNV and CDR2 YYDKDF (reference sequence). Between the trimmed V and J ends, which lost 0 bases and 1 base, there was a span of 9 bases. The chain's CDR3 is CATSRDRPGQETQYF. DNA of the CDR3: TGTGCCACCAGCAGAGATCGGCCAGGCCAAGAGACCCAGTACTTC.

The chain recombines TRBV11-2 with TRBJ2-1; D gene uncertain. The V gene lost 1 base and the J gene lost 7 bases, with 17 bases spanning the gap. The CDR3 totals 16 residues. Germline CDR1 is SGHAT and CDR2 is FQNNGV. The CDR3 here is CASSLGKTAFVNEQFF. In nucleotides, the CDR3 is TGTGCCAGCAGCTTAGGGAAGACTGCCTTCGTGAATGAGCAGTTCTTC.

This clone was detected only once. The chain uses TRBV28 and TRBJ2-1, with 13 bases aligning to TRBD2. Germline lookup yields CDR1 MDHEN and CDR2 SYDVKM. This CDR3 contains 15 residues. V dropped 6 bases and J dropped 9; count of bases not matched to a gene: 8. CDR3 protein: CASRPTSGRAGEQFF. The CDR3 region has the DNA TGTGCCAGCAGGCCAACTAGCGGGAGGGCCGGTGAGCAGTTCTTC. Drawing the rest from reference TRBV28 and TRBJ2-1, the complete variable domain is DVKVTQSSRYLVKRTGEKVFLECVQDMDHENMFWYRQDPGLGLRLIYFSYDVKMKEKGDIPEGYSVSREKKERFSLILESASTNQTSMYLCASRPTSGRAGEQFFGPGTRLTVL.

This chain uses TRBV5-1 with TRBJ2-5, with 7 nucleotides matching TRBD1. Germline CDR1 is SGHRS and CDR2 is YFSETQ. This CDR3 spans 15 amino acids. Trimming removed 0 bases from V and 2 bases from J; junction bases left unmatched: 4. This chain's CDR3 is CASSLGDSLQETQYF. CDR3 sequence (DNA): TGCGCCAGCAGCTTGGGGGACAGCTTACAAGAGACCCAGTACTTC.